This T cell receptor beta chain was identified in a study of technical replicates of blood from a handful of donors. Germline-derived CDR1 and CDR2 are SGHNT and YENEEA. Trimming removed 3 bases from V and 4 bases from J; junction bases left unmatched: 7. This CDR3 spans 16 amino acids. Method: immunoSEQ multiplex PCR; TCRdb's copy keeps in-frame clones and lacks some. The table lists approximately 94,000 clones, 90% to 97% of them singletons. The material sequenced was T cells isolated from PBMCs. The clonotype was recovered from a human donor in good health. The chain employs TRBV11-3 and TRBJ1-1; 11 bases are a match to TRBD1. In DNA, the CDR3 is TGTGCCAGCAGCTTCGCCGGGACAGGGGGTGGCACTGAAGCTTTCTTT. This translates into CASSFAGTGGGTEAFF.